Listed below are T cell receptor beta chains from one sample, sequenced in a study of blood T cell repertoires in COVID-19. TCRdb's copy holds only in-frame clones and misses some; the assay was immunoSEQ multiplex PCR. The sample gives a few hundred thousand clones, approximately 90% of which show up once; approximately 1.2% is in the top ten. The sample was PBMCs or T cells enriched from blood (not recorded which). Receptors were obtained from a human donor in a cohort exposed to, infected with or recovered from COVID-19 (not recorded which). The donor label of this sample is uncertain. Both conserved end residues are part of each CDR3. Fields, in order: D gene, clone size, J gene, V gene, CDR3 DNA, CDR3 protein. D genes are given only for firm matches. For some rows the clone size is stated as once, few or many, or as a class when expanded; others skip it.

D: .
size: .
J: TRBJ1-3
V: TRBV18
DNA: TGTGCCAGCTCACCCCCTTCCGACACCATATATTTT
CDR3: CASSPPSDTIYF

D: .
size: .
J: TRBJ1-5
V: TRBV10-3
DNA: TGTGCCATCAGTGAGGGTCGGGATCAGCCCCAGCATTTT
CDR3: CAISEGRDQPQHF

D: .
size: once
J: TRBJ1-1
V: TRBV5-1
DNA: TGCGCCAGCAGCATAGTTACCATGGGGCCGAACACTGAAGCTTTCTTT
CDR3: CASSIVTMGPNTEAFF

D: TRBD1
size: .
J: TRBJ2-7
V: TRBV6-5
DNA: TGTGCCAGCAGTACCACCGGGACAGGGAGAGGAGAGCAGTACTTC
CDR3: CASSTTGTGRGEQYF

D: .
size: .
J: TRBJ1-1
V: TRBV7-9
DNA: TGTGCCAGCAGCTGGGCGGGCGAGGCGCTGAACACTGAAGCTTTCTTT
CDR3: CASSWAGEALNTEAFF

D: .
size: once
J: TRBJ1-1
V: TRBV15
DNA: TGTGCCACCAGCAGAGGTCAGGAGGGCACTGAAGCTTTCTTT
CDR3: CATSRGQEGTEAFF

D: TRBD2
size: .
J: TRBJ2-3
V: TRBV5-1
DNA: TGCGCCAGCAGCTTGGTGGGACTAGTGGGAGATACGCAGTATTTT
CDR3: CASSLVGLVGDTQYF

D: .
size: .
J: TRBJ2-2
V: TRBV11-2
DNA: TGTGCCAGCAGCCCCACGGGATCCTGGGACTCTAACACCGGGGAGCTGTTTTTT
CDR3: CASSPTGSWDSNTGELFF

D: .
size: .
J: TRBJ2-7
V: TRBV27
DNA: TGTGCCAGCAGTTCGCCGTCAATACTAGCCACCTACGAGCAGTACTTC
CDR3: CASSSPSILATYEQYF

D: TRBD2
size: .
J: TRBJ2-1
V: TRBV11-3
DNA: TGTGCCAGCAGCCCTGGGACTAGCGGGGGGGTATGGAACAATGAGCAGTTCTTC
CDR3: CASSPGTSGGVWNNEQFF

D: .
size: .
J: TRBJ1-1
V: TRBV29-1
DNA: TGCAGCGTTGTGGAGGGTTTCACTGAAGCTTTCTTT
CDR3: CSVVEGFTEAFF

D: TRBD1
size: few
J: TRBJ2-7
V: TRBV5-5
DNA: TGTGCCAGCAGCCTACGGGGGGGACAGGGGACCTACGAGCAGTACTTC
CDR3: CASSLRGGQGTYEQYF

D: TRBD1
size: few
J: TRBJ2-1
V: TRBV14
DNA: TGTGCCAGCAGCCTAGGGACAGCTGGAGGGCAGTTCTTC
CDR3: CASSLGTAGGQFF

D: TRBD1
size: .
J: TRBJ1-4
V: TRBV7-9
DNA: TGTGCCAGCAGCTTAAAGAGTGGACAGGGGGCAACTAATGAAAAACTGTTTTTT
CDR3: CASSLKSGQGATNEKLFF

D: .
size: .
J: TRBJ2-7
V: TRBV10-2
DNA: TGCGCCAGCAGTGACCCCGGAGGGCGCGAGCAGTACTTC
CDR3: CASSDPGGREQYF

D: TRBD1
size: .
J: TRBJ1-1
V: TRBV30
DNA: TGTGCCTGGTGGACAGGGTCGAACACTGAAGCTTTCTTT
CDR3: CAWWTGSNTEAFF

D: .
size: once
J: TRBJ1-1
V: TRBV12-5
DNA: TGTGCTAGTGGTTCCAGGGGCACTGAAGCTTTCTTT
CDR3: CASGSRGTEAFF

D: TRBD1
size: .
J: TRBJ1-5
V: TRBV28
DNA: TGTGCCAGCAGTTTCCACTCGGGACAGGGAAATCAGCCCCAGCATTTT
CDR3: CASSFHSGQGNQPQHF

D: .
size: once
J: TRBJ2-7
V: TRBV7-9
DNA: TGTGCCAGCGCCACCCCTATAGAGGCGAATTCCTACGAGCAGTACTTC
CDR3: CASATPIEANSYEQYF

D: .
size: .
J: TRBJ1-1
V: TRBV6-4
DNA: TGTGCCAGCAGTGCCGACAGAGCGAACACTGAAGCTTTCTTT
CDR3: CASSADRANTEAFF

D: .
size: .
J: TRBJ2-2
V: TRBV29-1
DNA: TGCAGCGTTCGGGAGCCGGGTGGGGAGCTGTTTTTT
CDR3: CSVREPGGELFF

D: .
size: .
J: TRBJ2-3
V: TRBV9
DNA: TGTGCCAGCAGCGTAGCCACAGTCCTCACAGATACGCAGTATTTT
CDR3: CASSVATVLTDTQYF

D: TRBD1
size: .
J: TRBJ1-1
V: TRBV5-5
DNA: TGTGCCAGCAGCTCGACAGGGGATTGGGGCACTGAAGCTTTCTTT
CDR3: CASSSTGDWGTEAFF

D: .
size: .
J: TRBJ1-3
V: TRBV6-5
DNA: TGTGCCAGCAGTCCTGACAGCTCTGGAAACACCATATATTTT
CDR3: CASSPDSSGNTIYF

D: .
size: .
J: TRBJ1-2
V: TRBV5-1
DNA: TGCGCCAGCAGCTTGGGTCAGGACTATGGCTACACCTTC
CDR3: CASSLGQDYGYTF

D: TRBD1
size: .
J: TRBJ2-1
V: TRBV27
DNA: TGTGCCAGCGGGCGGGACAGGGTATCAAATGAGCAGTTCTTC
CDR3: CASGRDRVSNEQFF

D: TRBD1
size: .
J: TRBJ2-7
V: TRBV27
DNA: TGTGCCAGCAGTTTACGACAGGGGTATAGCTCCTACGAGCAGTACTTC
CDR3: CASSLRQGYSSYEQYF

D: .
size: .
J: TRBJ1-3
V: TRBV6-5
DNA: TGTGCCAGCAGCCCCGGGGGCTCTGGAAACACCATATATTTT
CDR3: CASSPGGSGNTIYF

D: TRBD1
size: .
J: TRBJ1-1
V: TRBV12-3/TRBV12-4
DNA: TGTGCCAGCAGGCTACAGGGGTGGACTGAAGCTTTCTTT
CDR3: CASRLQGWTEAFF

D: TRBD2
size: .
J: TRBJ2-7
V: TRBV10-2
DNA: TGCGCCAGCAGTGATCTAGGACTAGCGGGGAACGAGCAGTACTTC
CDR3: CASSDLGLAGNEQYF

D: TRBD2
size: .
J: TRBJ2-1
V: TRBV4-1
DNA: TGCGCCAGCAGCTCCCAGCGGGGGGTGTACAATGAGCAGTTCTTC
CDR3: CASSSQRGVYNEQFF

D: TRBD1
size: .
J: TRBJ1-1
V: TRBV7-3
DNA: TGTGCCAGCAGCCCCACAGGGGGAAACACTGAAGCTTTCTTT
CDR3: CASSPTGGNTEAFF

D: .
size: .
J: TRBJ2-7
V: TRBV4-1
DNA: TGCGCCAGCAGCCAGATACTCGGTGAGCAGTACTTC
CDR3: CASSQILGEQYF